Below are 20 T cell receptor beta chains sequenced from a single sample in a study of T cells in Graves' hyperthyroidism and ophthalmopathy. RNA transcripts were the template for amplifying TCR beta CDR3 regions. With the HTBI primer set, the TCR CDR3 went through a first round of RT-PCR. One entry per CDR3 protein, called by TCRdb with MiXCR from the multiplex PCR reads. The sample records just under 750,000 distinct CDR3 sequences, roughly 32% being singletons. Sequenced input: blood. These receptors came from a woman between 35 and 50 years old with Graves' hyperthyroidism.

In its sample, this clonotype was seen many times. The rearrangement uses TRBV7-6 and TRBJ1-1; maybe TRBD1 (5 bases). The CDR3 consists of 15 residues. The V gene lost 5 bases and the J gene lost 0 bases, with 13 bases spanning the gap. CDR1 SGHVS and CDR2 FNYEAQ come from the germline V gene. In DNA form, the CDR3 reads TGTGCCAGCAGCGGAGTGGGGGGAATGAACACTGAAGCTTTCTTT. It translates to CASSGVGGMNTEAFF.

Only one count was recorded for this clonotype. A much larger clone differs by one base, so this may be a read error. The V and J genes are TRBV19 and TRBJ1-5; weak D call: TRBD1 (5 bases). This CDR3 region has 14 residues. Trimming left V 7 bases short and J 7 bases short, with 17 bases between. Germline V lookup: CDR1 LNHDA, CDR2 SQIVND (reference sequence). The CDR3 protein is CASIRAGRGQPQHF. In DNA, the CDR3 is TGTGCCAGTATTCGGGCAGGGAGGGGCCAGCCCCAGCATTTT.

As regards this clonotype: A read error may produce the germline difference seen at one junction end. V and J are TRBV7-8 and TRBJ1-1; D is uncertain. The CDR3 has 15 amino acids. The germline CDR1 and CDR2 sequences are SGHVS and FQNEAQ. Written as DNA, the CDR3 is TGCGCCAGCAGAAATACGGGGAGCCAGAACACTGAAGCTTTCTTT. This gives the protein CASRNTGSQNTEAFF. Using reference TRBV7-8 and TRBJ1-1 for the parts outside the CDR3, the full variable domain is GAGVSQSPRYKVAKRGQDVALRCDPISGHVSLFWYQQALGQGPEFLTYFQNEAQLDKSGLPSDRFFAERPEGSVSTLKIQRTQQEDSAVYLCASRNTGSQNTEAFFGQGTRLTVV.

This clonotype was seen a few times. CDR3 loop: CASSPLSQETQYF. The DNA of the CDR3 is TGTGCCAGCAGCCCCCTCTCTCAAGAGACCCAGTACTTC. The chain employs TRBV7-8 and TRBJ2-5; D gene ambiguous. Trimming cost V 5 bases and J 2 bases, with 9 bases left between them. Germline V gene sequence: CDR1 SGHVS, CDR2 FQNEAQ. The length of the CDR3 is 13 residues.

The sample holds many counts of this clonotype. The chain employs TRBV10-3 and TRBJ2-7, with a tentative D call TRBD1 (5 bases). V dropped 4 bases and J dropped 3 bases, with 10 bases sitting between them. There are 13 residues in the CDR3. CDR1 and CDR2 (germline): ENHRY, SYGVKD. Here the CDR3 DNA reads TGTGCCATCAGTGGGGGCTGGGTCTACGAGCAGTACTTC. This translates into CAISGGWVYEQYF.

The chain recombines TRBV2 with TRBJ1-5, with TRBD1 as a possible D gene (5 bases). V dropped 3 bases and J dropped 6 bases, with 15 bases sitting between them. CDR3 size: 15 residues. Germline CDR1 SNHLY, CDR2 FYNNEI. The CDR3 DNA follows: TGTGCCAGCAGTGACCCGGTAGCGGGGGGTCAGCCCCAGCATTTT. This codes for CASSDPVAGGQPQHF.

There are a few counts of this clonotype. J is TRBJ1-5 and V is TRBV11-2; possible D gene TRBD1, 5 bases. The V gene's germline CDR1 is SGHAT and CDR2 FQNNGV. The CDR3 runs to 15 residues. V was pared by 3 bases and J by 5 bases, with 14 bases between. CDR3 DNA: TGTGCCAGCAGCTTCGGGGCAGGGTCGGATCAGCCCCAGCATTTT. Encoded protein: CASSFGAGSDQPQHF.

The chain couples TRBV4-3 to TRBJ2-7; 10 nucleotides match TRBD2. Trimming took 4 bases from V and 3 from J; bases not matched to a gene: 6. Per germline, CDR1 LGHNA and CDR2 YSLEER. The CDR3 is made up of 15 amino acids. The CDR3 DNA sequence: TGCGCCAGCAGCCGAAGGCCTAGCGGGAGCTACGAGCAGTACTTC. It is translated as CASSRRPSGSYEQYF.

This chain joins TRBV2 and TRBJ1-5; 8 bases fit TRBD1. Germline CDR1 reads SNHLY; CDR2 reads FYNNEI. This CDR3 has 16 residues. V shed 3 bases, J shed 5 bases, and the junction held 9 bases outside the gene matches. CDR3 in amino acids: CASSERRGLNDQPQHF. The DNA for the CDR3 is TGTGCCAGCAGTGAGCGCAGGGGGCTCAACGATCAGCCCCAGCATTTT.

This clonotype has just a few counts. The V and J genes are TRBV9 and TRBJ1-1; 8 positions match TRBD1. The CDR3 covers 14 residues. Germline V CDR1 and CDR2: SGDLS, YYNGEE. The V segment lost 3 bases and the J segment 1 base; nucleotides outside the gene matches: 2. The CDR3: CASSGGQENTEAFF. DNA for the CDR3: TGTGCCAGCAGCGGGGGACAGGAGAACACTGAAGCTTTCTTT.

This clonotype was counted a few times. The chain combines TRBV4-3 with TRBJ1-2; D is uncertain. V was clipped by 0 bases and J by 2 bases, with 10 bases between them. This CDR3 is 15 amino acids long. The germline gives CDR1 LGHNA, CDR2 YSLEER. The CDR3 protein is CASSQDGSVNYGYTF. In DNA, the CDR3 is TGCGCCAGCAGCCAAGATGGGTCAGTCAACTATGGCTACACCTTC.

This chain connects TRBV2 to TRBJ1-3; no reliable D call. The germline gives CDR1 SNHLY, CDR2 FYNNEI. This CDR3 contains 16 residues. The V and J ends lost 5 bases and 4 bases respectively, with 18 bases between them. The CDR3 region is CASSYDASGSGNTIYF. The CDR3 DNA is TGTGCCAGCAGTTACGATGCCTCTGGATCCGGAAACACCATATATTTT.

This clonotype was counted only a few times. The rearrangement uses TRBV5-1 and TRBJ1-1; no clear D. From germline, CDR1 is SGHRS and CDR2 YFSETQ. This CDR3 comprises 15 residues. V lost 4 bases and J lost 0, with 13 bases in between. The CDR3 protein is CASSQETGVNTEAFF. The DNA of the CDR3 is TGCGCCAGCAGCCAAGAAACTGGGGTGAACACTGAAGCTTTCTTT.

This chain connects TRBV6-2 or TRBV6-3 to TRBJ2-7, with D perhaps matching TRBD1 or TRBD2 (5 bases each). Germline V gene data show CDR1 as MNHEY and CDR2 as SVGEGT. V lost 6 bases, J lost 9 bases, and 27 bases lay in between. The CDR3 contains 16 residues. The CDR3 spells CASSDQTGRRYRVQYF. The CDR3 region has the DNA TGTGCCAGCAGCGATCAGACGGGACGAAGGTATAGAGTGCAGTACTTC.

The chain uses TRBV7-9 and TRBJ2-7; 9 positions agree with TRBD2. The germline gives CDR1 SEHNR, CDR2 FQNEAQ (reference sequence). V dropped 0 bases and J dropped 4; count of bases not matched to a gene: 7. The CDR3 totals 16 residues. CDR3 loop: CASSLAGPAGGYEQYF. CDR3 coding DNA: TGTGCCAGCAGCTTAGCGGGCCCAGCGGGAGGATACGAGCAGTACTTC. Variable domain in full (rest from reference TRBV7-9 and TRBJ2-7): DTGVSQNPRHKITKRGQNVTFRCDPISEHNRLYWYRQTLGQGPEFLTYFQNEAQLEKSRLLSDRFSAERPKGSFSTLEIQRTEQGDSAMYLCASSLAGPAGGYEQYFGPGTRLTVT.

This chain joins TRBV25-1 and TRBJ1-3, with a weak D call TRBD1 (5 bases). Germline CDR1 MGHDK, CDR2 SYGVNS. The CDR3 consists of 13 residues. Trimming cost V 9 bases and J 0 bases, with 9 bases left between them. This CDR3 is CARQDNSGNTIYF. CDR3 sequence (DNA): TGTGCCAGACAGGACAACTCTGGAAACACCATATATTTT.

Worth noting for this clonotype: Compared with germline, one end of the junction differs, possibly owing to a read error. The chain links TRBV7-9 to TRBJ1-5; D is uncertain. This CDR3 is 16 amino acids long. Germline CDR1 reads SEHNR; CDR2 reads FQNEAQ (reference sequence). The CDR3: CASSPNRGPSDQPQQF. The CDR3 nucleotides read TGTGCCAGCAGTCCGAACCGCGGACCGAGCGATCAGCCCCAGCAGTTT. The variable domain in full, completed from reference TRBV7-9 and TRBJ1-5, reads DTGVSQNPRHKITKRGQNVTFRCDPISEHNRLYWYRQTLGQGPEFLTYFQNEAQLEKSRLLSDRFSAERPKGSFSTLEIQRTEQGDSAMYLCASSPNRGPSDQPQQFGDGTRLSIL.

This clonotype has ten or more counts. The J gene is TRBJ2-7, the V gene TRBV29-1; D is tentatively TRBD1 or TRBD2 (5 bases each). This CDR3 spans 14 amino acids. Per the germline V gene, CDR1 is SQVTM and CDR2 is ANQGSEA. Trimming took 5 bases from V and 1 from J, leaving 15 bases between them. CDR3 protein: CSVQLRDRSYEQYF. CDR3 DNA sequence: TGCAGCGTTCAACTCCGGGACCGATCCTACGAGCAGTACTTC.

The rearrangement joins TRBV11-3 to TRBJ2-1; 11 nucleotides line up with TRBD2. The V gene's germline CDR1 is SGHNT and CDR2 YENEEA. The CDR3 is made up of 15 amino acids. V lost 0 bases, J lost 6 bases, and 1 base stayed unmatched. The CDR3 sequence is CASSLEGLAVNEQFF. The CDR3 nucleotides read TGTGCCAGCAGCTTAGAGGGACTAGCGGTCAATGAGCAGTTCTTC.

This clonotype was seen many times. The chain couples TRBV20-1 to TRBJ1-4; 7 nucleotides line up with TRBD1. CDR1 and CDR2 from the germline V gene are DFQATT and SNEGSKA (reference sequence). Trimming removed 6 bases from V and 5 bases from J; junction bases left unmatched: 6. CDR3 length: 13 amino acids. The CDR3 DNA is TGCAGTGCACAGGACAGGAACAATGAAAAACTGTTTTTT. Amino acid sequence: CSAQDRNNEKLFF.